The 24 T cell receptor beta chains in this list originate from one sample, sequenced in a study of T cell changes during pregnancy in multiple sclerosis. Using immunoSEQ multiplex PCR, the repertoire was profiled, and TCRdb retains in-frame clones only, with some absent. Counted here are approximately 50,000 clones, approximately 92% occurring once; the ten biggest clones make up just over 0.65%. The input for sequencing was CD4+ T cells from peripheral blood mononuclear cells, taken in the third trimester of pregnancy. Every receptor here comes from a female donor with multiple sclerosis, enrolled in a pregnancy study.

The gene calls are TRBV5-1 and TRBJ2-1, with 8 bases aligning to TRBD2. This CDR3 is 15 amino acids long. V was pared by 0 bases and J by 5 bases, with 4 bases of the junction left unmatched. Germline loops: CDR1 SGHRS, CDR2 YFSETQ. DNA for the CDR3: TGCGCCAGCAGCTTGGGACTAGCGCCTAACAATGAGCAGTTCTTC. It translates to CASSLGLAPNNEQFF.

This chain joins TRBV28 and TRBJ2-1; 12 bases fit TRBD2. Germline V CDR1 and CDR2: MDHEN, SYDVKM. CDR3 length: 16 residues. The ends lost 1 base at V and 6 bases at J; junction bases unmatched: 4. The CDR3 DNA is TGTGCCAGCAGTTTATATACTAGCGGGGGGCGCAATGAGCAGTTCTTC. Translated: CASSLYTSGGRNEQFF. The full variable domain, with the rest looked up from reference TRBV28 and TRBJ2-1, is DVKVTQSSRYLVKRTGEKVFLECVQDMDHENMFWYRQDPGLGLRLIYFSYDVKMKEKGDIPEGYSVSREKKERFSLILESASTNQTSMYLCASSLYTSGGRNEQFFGPGTRLTVL.

In its sample, this clone was seen once. The chain is built from TRBV5-1 and TRBJ2-6; D possibly corresponds to TRBD1 (5 bases). The CDR3 spans 17 residues. CDR1 and CDR2 (germline): SGHRS, YFSETQ. Trimming pared 3 bases from V and 0 bases from J, leaving 13 bases between. The CDR3 loop is CASSYDSRISGANVLTF. The CDR3 region has the DNA TGCGCCAGCAGCTACGACAGCCGGATCTCTGGGGCCAACGTCCTGACTTTC.

V and J are TRBV9 and TRBJ2-7, with a weak D call TRBD2 (6 bases). Per germline, CDR1 SGDLS and CDR2 YYNGEE. The ends were cut back, 0 bases at V and 3 bases at J, with 13 bases in the middle. The CDR3 consists of 15 residues. The CDR3 coding sequence is TGTGCCAGCAGCGTAGAAGGCGGGAACGACTACGAGCAGTACTTC. It is translated as CASSVEGGNDYEQYF.

The rearrangement uses TRBV7-9 and TRBJ1-4, with D unresolved. The ends were cut back, 5 bases at V and 5 bases at J, with 12 bases in the middle. CDR3 length: 14 amino acids. Per germline, CDR1 SEHNR and CDR2 FQNEAQ (reference sequence). In DNA form, the CDR3 reads TGTGCCAGCAGCCGCGCCGGAGAGAATGAAAAACTGTTTTTT. Its translation: CASSRAGENEKLFF.

The chain couples TRBV5-1 to TRBJ2-4; TRBD2 agrees at 14 bases. CDR3 size: 16 residues. Trimming at V came to 2 bases and at J to 8 bases, leaving 6 bases not matched to a gene. The germline gives CDR1 SGHRS, CDR2 YFSETQ. The CDR3 DNA follows: TGCGCCAGCAGCTTAGGGACTAGCGGGAGTATGCACATTCAGTACTTC. It is translated as CASSLGTSGSMHIQYF.

The chain recombines TRBV6-6 with TRBJ1-2; unclear D gene. Germline values: CDR1 MNHNY, CDR2 SVGAGI (reference sequence). The CDR3 has 13 amino acids. V lost 7 bases, J lost 4 bases, and 13 bases lay in between. The DNA for the CDR3 is TGTGCCAGCACTCAAGCGGGCACCTATGGCTACACCTTC. It codes for CASTQAGTYGYTF.

The V call is TRBV5-1, the J call TRBJ2-6, with 10 bases that match TRBD1. This CDR3 region has 21 residues. Germline V gene data show CDR1 as SGHRS and CDR2 as YFSETQ. V lost 2 bases to trimming and J lost 3 bases; unmatched junction nucleotides: 17. CDR3 sequence: CASSLTWGQGIRSGGANVLTF. CDR3 DNA sequence: TGCGCCAGCAGCTTAACTTGGGGACAGGGGATTAGGTCCGGTGGGGCCAACGTCCTGACTTTC.

V is TRBV5-1 and J is TRBJ2-1; 9 bases agree with TRBD2. This CDR3 is built from 17 residues. Germline CDR1 SGHRS, CDR2 YFSETQ. The V gene end was trimmed by 4 bases and the J gene end by 0 bases; junction bases not matched to a gene: 8. CDR3 amino acids: CASSVSGSASSYNEQFF. The CDR3 nucleotides are TGCGCCAGCAGCGTTAGCGGGAGCGCGAGCTCCTACAATGAGCAGTTCTTC.

J is TRBJ1-1 and V is TRBV29-1; 9 nucleotides agree with TRBD1. V was pared by 0 bases and J by 4 bases, with 3 bases of the junction left unmatched. The CDR3 spans 14 residues. Germline V gene sequence: CDR1 SQVTM, CDR2 ANQGSEA. The CDR3: CSVEEDRGGTEAFF. CDR3 DNA sequence: TGCAGCGTTGAAGAAGACAGGGGGGGCACTGAAGCTTTCTTT.

The chain is built from TRBV25-1 and TRBJ2-1; 13 nucleotides agree with TRBD2. J lost 7 bases, V lost 2 bases, and 2 bases had no gene match. Germline CDR1 reads MGHDK; CDR2 reads SYGVNS. This CDR3 is built from 15 residues. The CDR3 DNA follows: TGTGCCAGCAGTGAAACTAGCGGGAGGGGGAATGAGCAGTTCTTC. It codes for CASSETSGRGNEQFF.

The rearrangement uses TRBV5-1 and TRBJ2-7; D call uncertain. V was trimmed by 0 bases and J by 0 bases, leaving 7 bases between them. CDR1 and CDR2 from the germline V gene are SGHRS and YFSETQ. The CDR3 is 14 amino acids. The CDR3 region is CASSLDPSSYEQYF. CDR3 in DNA: TGCGCCAGCAGCTTGGACCCCAGCTCCTACGAGCAGTACTTC.

The rearrangement links TRBV6-1 to TRBJ2-3; perhaps TRBD2 as D (5 bases). Per germline, CDR1 MNHNS and CDR2 SASEGT. The CDR3 is 16 residues long. V was shortened by 2 bases and J by 5 bases, with 17 bases between the two germline ends. CDR3 protein: CASSEFVASGIDTQYF. The CDR3 DNA reads as TGTGCCAGCAGTGAATTCGTAGCGTCGGGGATAGATACGCAGTATTTT.

The rearrangement uses TRBV29-1 and TRBJ2-7; 10 bases match TRBD2. The CDR3 has 16 amino acids. The trim removed 1 base at V and 0 bases at J, leaving 6 bases unmatched. The V gene's germline CDR1 is SQVTM and CDR2 ANQGSEA. In nucleotides, the CDR3 is TGCAGCGTTGAAGGGGGGAGCGGGGGGGGCTCCTACGAGCAGTACTTC. This codes for CSVEGGSGGGSYEQYF.

This clone has a single count. CDR3 in amino acids: CASSSNRLSGNTIYF. The CDR3 DNA is TGTGCCAGCAGTTCTAACAGGCTTTCTGGAAACACCATATATTTT. The rearrangement uses TRBV28 and TRBJ1-3, with D perhaps matching TRBD1 (5 bases). The CDR3 covers 15 residues. V was trimmed by 4 bases and J by 1 base, leaving 11 bases between them. Germline lookup yields CDR1 MDHEN and CDR2 SYDVKM.

The chain carries TRBV5-4 and TRBJ2-5, with 12 bases fitting TRBD2. Germline V gives CDR1 SGHNT, CDR2 YYREEE (reference sequence). CDR3 length equals 18 residues. V dropped 4 bases and J dropped 2; count of bases not matched to a gene: 12. In nucleotides, the CDR3 is TGTGCCAGCAGCGCCCCCTTCGGGACTAGCGGGTTGCAAGAGACCCAGTACTTC. It is translated as CASSAPFGTSGLQETQYF. Variable domain in full (rest from reference TRBV5-4 and TRBJ2-5): ETGVTQSPTHLIKTRGQQVTLRCSSQSGHNTVSWYQQALGQGPQFIFQYYREEENGRGNFPPRFSGLQFPNYSSELNVNALELDDSALYLCASSAPFGTSGLQETQYFGPGTRLLVL.

This rearrangement joins TRBV7-3 to TRBJ2-6, with a tentative D call TRBD1 (6 bases). Trimming cost V 3 bases and J 0 bases, with 12 bases left between them. Looked up from germline, CDR1 is SGHTA and CDR2 is FQGTGA. The CDR3 runs to 17 residues. The CDR3 is CASSFGQTISGANVLTF. The CDR3 region has the DNA TGTGCCAGCAGCTTCGGACAGACAATCTCTGGGGCCAACGTCCTGACTTTC.

The rearrangement links TRBV27 to TRBJ1-5; D is uncertain. The CDR3 sequence is 16 residues long. Looked up from germline, CDR1 is MNHEY and CDR2 is SMNVEV (reference sequence). Trimming shortened V by 5 bases and J by 3 bases, and 17 bases separated the two germline ends. CDR3 in amino acids: CASSAGPPGANQPQHF. The CDR3, as DNA: TGTGCCAGCAGTGCCGGCCCCCCGGGAGCCAATCAGCCCCAGCATTTT.

This clone was counted once. The chain employs TRBV6-5 and TRBJ2-1; tentatively, D is TRBD2 (5 bases). V lost 0 bases and J 8 bases, leaving 11 bases between the germline ends. This CDR3 region has 14 residues. Per the germline V gene, CDR1 is MNHEY and CDR2 is SVGAGI. CDR3 residues: CASSYSRVVDEQFF. DNA for the CDR3: TGTGCCAGCAGTTACTCGAGGGTGGTGGATGAGCAGTTCTTC.

This chain links TRBV6-5 with TRBJ2-7; 9 nucleotides match TRBD2. The CDR3 extends over 13 amino acids. After removal of 7 bases from V and 2 bases from J, the junction contained 3 bases not matched to a gene. Germline-derived CDR1 and CDR2 are MNHEY and SVGAGI. The CDR3 region has the DNA TGTGCCAGCACTAGCGGGAACGCCTACGAGCAGTACTTC. Its protein is CASTSGNAYEQYF.

This clone was seen ten or more times. This sequence joins TRBV18 and TRBJ2-1, with TRBD2 matching 9 bases. The length of the CDR3 is 14 residues. The V and J ends lost 3 bases and 5 bases, in that order; junction bases with no gene match: 2. Looked up from germline, CDR1 is KGHSH and CDR2 is LQKENI. The CDR3 region is CASSPTSGDNEQFF. The CDR3 nucleotides are TGTGCCAGCTCACCGACTAGCGGAGACAATGAGCAGTTCTTC.

The chain is built from TRBV4-3 and TRBJ2-3, with TRBD2 identical over 12 bases. V lost 1 base and J lost 1; bases outside the gene matches: 18. Germline V lookup: CDR1 LGHNA, CDR2 YSLEER. The CDR3 contains 22 residues. The CDR3 spells CASSQAGLGGLAGGPRTDTQYF. The CDR3 nucleotides read TGCGCCAGCAGCCAAGCCGGCTTGGGGGGGCTAGCGGGAGGGCCCCGCACAGATACGCAGTATTTT.

This rearrangement joins TRBV6-1 to TRBJ2-1; no clear D gene. The germline CDR1 and CDR2 sequences are MNHNS and SASEGT. The CDR3 has 12 amino acids. V lost 6 bases and J lost 3, with 6 bases in between. CDR3 nucleotide sequence: TGTGCCAGCAGATCGGTCTACAATGAGCAGTTCTTC. Translated: CASRSVYNEQFF.

The V gene is TRBV7-2, the J gene TRBJ2-1, with D possibly matching TRBD1 (5 bases). This CDR3 comprises 15 residues. Germline V lookup: CDR1 SGHTA, CDR2 FQGNSA. V was cut by 2 bases and J by 6 bases, with 14 bases left in between. The CDR3 loop is CASSLKAGRGNEQFF. The CDR3 bases are TGTGCCAGCAGCTTAAAGGCAGGGCGAGGCAATGAGCAGTTCTTC.